These T cell receptor beta chains were read from a single sample in a study of graft-versus-host responses after intestinal transplantation. TCRdb's table, derived via immunoSEQ multiplex PCR, lists solely in-frame clones and lacks some. The table shows around 130,000 clones, with approximately 94% occurring only once. Their antigens are not known. This sample comprised unstimulated CD4+ T cells sorted from spleen or lymph node cells, obtained before intestinal transplant. The source is a human donor who received an intestinal transplant. CDR3s include the opening cysteine and the closing phenylalanine or tryptophan. A D gene is named only where the DNA matches it firmly. A clone size is listed for some rows: how often the clone was seen (once, few, many), or a class if it is expanded.

clone_size	cdr3_length	j_call	v_call	d_call	cdr3_nt	cdr3_aa
NA	17	TRBJ2-2	TRBV1	NA	TGCACCAGCATCGGACTAGCGGGGGCCTCATTCACCGGGGAGCTGTTTTTT	CTSIGLAGASFTGELFF
NA	16	TRBJ2-3	TRBV5-4	TRBD2	TGTGCCAGCAGCACGCCGGGGGGTCTTGTCACAGATACGCAGTATTTT	CASSTPGGLVTDTQYF
NA	18	TRBJ2-1	TRBV29-1	NA	TGCAGCGTTGACCCCTGGGGGGGGCCTACGATCAGCTACAATGAGCAGTTCTTC	CSVDPWGGPTISYNEQFF
NA	16	TRBJ1-6	TRBV7-9	NA	TGTGCCAGCAGCTTAGCTCTCACAGGGTCGCATTCACCCCTCCACTTT	CASSLALTGSHSPLHF
NA	12	TRBJ2-6	TRBV6-5	NA	TGTGCCAGCAGTCCTAGGGCCAACGTCCTGACTTTC	CASSPRANVLTF
NA	12	TRBJ1-1	TRBV4-1	NA	TGCGCCAGCAGCCAACGTAACACTGAAGCTTTCTTT	CASSQRNTEAFF
NA	17	TRBJ2-2	TRBV4-1	TRBD1	TGCGCCAGCAGTTCAGGGCCGGGACAGTTACGCACCGGGGAGCTGTTTTTT	CASSSGPGQLRTGELFF
NA	13	TRBJ2-5	TRBV19	TRBD2	TGTGCCAGTAGACTAGCGGGGGTAGAGACCCAGTACTTC	CASRLAGVETQYF
NA	13	TRBJ1-4	TRBV5-1	NA	TGCGCCAGCAGTTCCGGACAGAGTGAAAAACTGTTTTTT	CASSSGQSEKLFF
NA	15	TRBJ1-5	TRBV7-9	NA	TGTGCCAGCAGCACCGGGACCGGGATAGATCAGCCCCAGCATTTT	CASSTGTGIDQPQHF
once	18	TRBJ2-3	TRBV5-1	TRBD2	TGCGCCAGCAGCTCCTTAGCGGGGGGGCCATTGCGAGCAGATACGCAGTATTTT	CASSSLAGGPLRADTQYF
NA	13	TRBJ1-4	TRBV6-5	NA	TGTGCCAGCAGTCCGTGGGGAAATGAAAAACTGTTTTTT	CASSPWGNEKLFF
NA	17	TRBJ2-3	TRBV9	TRBD2	TGTGCCAGCAGTCGTGAAGAGGGACTAGCGGGGGCAGATACGCAGTATTTT	CASSREEGLAGADTQYF
NA	13	TRBJ1-1	TRBV29-1	NA	TGCAGCGTTGCTAGGCCCCTGAACACTGAAGCTTTCTTT	CSVARPLNTEAFF
NA	15	TRBJ1-6	TRBV5-6	TRBD1	TGTGCCAGCAGCCGGAGGGACAGGGAGACTTCACCCCTCCACTTT	CASSRRDRETSPLHF
NA	15	TRBJ2-1	TRBV5-6	NA	TGTGCCAGCAGCTTTTTCAGGGGTGGCTACAATGAGCAGTTCTTC	CASSFFRGGYNEQFF
NA	12	TRBJ2-2	TRBV5-1	NA	TGCGCCAGCAGCTTGGCGGGCGGGGAGCTGTTTTTT	CASSLAGGELFF
NA	15	TRBJ2-1	TRBV5-6	TRBD1	TGTGCCAGCAGCTTTAGAGGGACAGGGCTTATTTTGCAGTTCTTC	CASSFRGTGLILQFF
once	11	TRBJ2-7	TRBV19	NA	TGTGCCAGTATGGCGGCGGGCCAGCAGTACTTC	CASMAAGQQYF
NA	16	TRBJ2-3	TRBV6-4	TRBD2	TGTGCCAGCAGTCCCGTGTTGGCGGGGGGGACAGATACGCAGTATTTT	CASSPVLAGGTDTQYF
once	14	TRBJ1-2	TRBV5-4	NA	TGTGCCAGCACCCCAGACAGGCTTAACTATGGCTACACCTTC	CASTPDRLNYGYTF
NA	13	TRBJ1-6	TRBV6-5	TRBD1	TGTGCCAGCAGACAGGGGAGAGACTCACCCCTCCACTTT	CASRQGRDSPLHF
NA	11	TRBJ2-5	TRBV6-6	NA	TGTGCCAGCAGTGGGGGAGAGACCCAGTACTTC	CASSGGETQYF
NA	16	TRBJ2-2	TRBV6-8	NA	TGTGCCAGCAGTTACTCGATGTGGGGAAAGACCGGGGAGCTGTTTTTT	CASSYSMWGKTGELFF
NA	16	TRBJ2-2	TRBV12-5	NA	TGTACTAGTGGTTTGGTACCAAGCAGGGTCCCCGGGGAGCTGTTTTTT	CTSGLVPSRVPGELFF
NA	14	TRBJ1-6	TRBV7-9	NA	TGTGCCAGCAGCTATACAGACTCTAATTCACCCCTCCACTTT	CASSYTDSNSPLHF
NA	15	TRBJ2-1	TRBV9	TRBD2	TGTGCCAGCAGCGTGGTAGCGGGGGCTTACAATGAGCAGTTCTTC	CASSVVAGAYNEQFF
NA	15	TRBJ2-5	TRBV6-1	NA	TGTGCCAGCAGGGCCAGTTACAGGGGGGGAGAGACCCAGTACTTC	CASRASYRGGETQYF
NA	14	TRBJ1-5	TRBV2	NA	TGTGCCAGCAACCAGGGGAGAAGCAATCAGCCCCAGCATTTT	CASNQGRSNQPQHF
NA	16	TRBJ2-1	TRBV6-6	TRBD2	TGTGCCAGCAGTGTGACTAGCGGGGGGGGTTGGAATGAGCAGTTCTTC	CASSVTSGGGWNEQFF
NA	16	TRBJ2-3	TRBV6-6	TRBD1	TGTGCCAGCAGGACAACAGGGGACAGTTTTTCGGATACGCAGTATTTT	CASRTTGDSFSDTQYF
few	13	TRBJ1-1	TRBV5-1	NA	TGCGCCAGCAGCTCCCGGGAGAACACTGAAGCTTTCTTT	CASSSRENTEAFF
NA	12	TRBJ1-2	TRBV6-5	TRBD1	TGTGCCAGCAGGGGGACAGGGACTGGCTACACCTTC	CASRGTGTGYTF
NA	15	TRBJ1-2	TRBV19	TRBD1	TGTGCCAGTATGATCGGGTCAGGGGGCTGGAGTGGCTACACCTTC	CASMIGSGGWSGYTF
NA	12	TRBJ2-3	TRBV7-9	NA	TGTGCCAGCAGCTTATTTGCAGATACGCAGTATTTT	CASSLFADTQYF
NA	14	TRBJ2-7	TRBV6-1	NA	TGTGCCAGCAGTGAAAAGCGGGCGGCCTACGAGCAGTACTTC	CASSEKRAAYEQYF
NA	15	TRBJ2-3	TRBV5-4	NA	TGTGCCAGCAGCTTCTGGCAGCGGTCCACAGATACGCAGTATTTT	CASSFWQRSTDTQYF
NA	19	TRBJ2-1	TRBV7-8	NA	TGTGCCAGCAGCTTAGAACCCCCAGATACAGGGTTTCGGGACAATGAGCAGTTCTTC	CASSLEPPDTGFRDNEQFF
NA	16	TRBJ1-3	TRBV6-6	NA	TGTGCCAGCAGTTACCTCCCAGTTCGATCTGGAAACACCATATATTTT	CASSYLPVRSGNTIYF
NA	14	TRBJ1-2	TRBV9	TRBD1	TGTGCCAGCAGCGCCGGACAGGGGCTGGCTGGCTACACCTTC	CASSAGQGLAGYTF
once	14	TRBJ2-3	TRBV19	TRBD1	TGTGCCAGTAGTCCCCGGACAGGGACAGATACGCAGTATTTT	CASSPRTGTDTQYF
NA	13	TRBJ2-5	TRBV7-3	NA	TGTGCCAGCAGCTTCGGATTGGGCGAGACCCAGTACTTC	CASSFGLGETQYF
NA	13	TRBJ2-3	TRBV5-1	NA	TGCGCCAGCAGCGGCGTCGGGGACGGAACGCAGTATTTT	CASSGVGDGTQYF
once	11	TRBJ2-1	TRBV10-1	NA	TGCGCCAGCAGTAACTACAATGAGCAGTTCTTC	CASSNYNEQFF
NA	15	TRBJ2-3	TRBV6-1	TRBD2	TGTGCCAGTATTCAGCGGGGTCTTATCACAGATACGCAGTATTTT	CASIQRGLITDTQYF
NA	20	TRBJ2-1	TRBV30	NA	TGTGCCTGGAGTGGGCTAATGGGGGCCCGGGGTAAGAGGGTAAACAATGAGCAGTTCTTC	CAWSGLMGARGKRVNNEQFF
NA	14	TRBJ2-3	TRBV9	NA	TGTGCCAGCAGCGTATCGGTAAAGGAAGATACGCAGTATTTT	CASSVSVKEDTQYF
NA	14	TRBJ1-2	TRBV7-2	NA	TGTGCCAGCAGCTTGGCGGGGGGAATCTATGGCTACACCTTC	CASSLAGGIYGYTF
NA	14	TRBJ1-1	TRBV11-3	NA	TGTGCCAGCAGCTTACTGTTCACCCGGGGTGAAGCTTTCTTT	CASSLLFTRGEAFF
few	15	TRBJ2-1	TRBV11-2	NA	TGTGCCAGCAGCGTAGATACTGGGCCCTACAATGAGCAGTTCTTC	CASSVDTGPYNEQFF
NA	17	TRBJ2-1	TRBV7-2	TRBD2	TGTGCCAGCAGCTTAGTGCCCCGGGCTAGCGGGGGTATTGAGCAGTTCTTC	CASSLVPRASGGIEQFF
NA	18	TRBJ2-5	TRBV4-1	TRBD2	TGCGCCAGCAGCCAAGATCGGGCTAGCGGGGGAGTTGGGGAGACCCAGTACTTC	CASSQDRASGGVGETQYF
NA	14	TRBJ2-7	TRBV2	NA	TGTGCCAGCAGTGAAGCGCCACAGAGCTACGAGCAGTACTTC	CASSEAPQSYEQYF
NA	17	TRBJ2-5	TRBV6-8	TRBD2	TGTGCCAGCAGTTACCTTCCGCGGGGGGCAACGAGAGAGACCCAGTACTTC	CASSYLPRGATRETQYF
NA	16	TRBJ2-7	TRBV19	TRBD1	TGTGCCAGTAGTACAATTCCGGGACAGGGGGCGCGCGAGCAGTACTTC	CASSTIPGQGAREQYF
NA	14	TRBJ1-4	TRBV5-4	NA	TGTGCCAGCAGCTTAGATAACACTAATGAAAAACTGTTTTTT	CASSLDNTNEKLFF
NA	13	TRBJ1-1	TRBV7-2	NA	TGTGCCAGCCAATATACACGCGACACTGAAGCTTTCTTT	CASQYTRDTEAFF